This T cell receptor (beta chain) appears in the sequencing data of a study of blood T cell repertoires in COVID-19. The assay was immunoSEQ multiplex PCR, and TCRdb's table has in-frame clones only and misses some. Of some 250,000 clones listed, approximately 88% were seen once; the top ten hold about 0.7%. In germline, CDR1 is LNHDA, CDR2 SQIVND (reference sequence). Trimming took 0 bases from V and 0 from J, leaving 15 bases between them. The CDR3 length is 18 residues. This clone was recorded once. The sequence came from a human donor in a cohort sampled during active COVID-19. Sequencing input: peripheral blood. The chain carries TRBV19 and TRBJ1-5; no firm D call. In DNA, the CDR3 is TGTGCCAGTAGTATAGATCCAAGACATAAACCTAGCAATCAGCCCCAGCATTTT. Protein: CASSIDPRHKPSNQPQHF.